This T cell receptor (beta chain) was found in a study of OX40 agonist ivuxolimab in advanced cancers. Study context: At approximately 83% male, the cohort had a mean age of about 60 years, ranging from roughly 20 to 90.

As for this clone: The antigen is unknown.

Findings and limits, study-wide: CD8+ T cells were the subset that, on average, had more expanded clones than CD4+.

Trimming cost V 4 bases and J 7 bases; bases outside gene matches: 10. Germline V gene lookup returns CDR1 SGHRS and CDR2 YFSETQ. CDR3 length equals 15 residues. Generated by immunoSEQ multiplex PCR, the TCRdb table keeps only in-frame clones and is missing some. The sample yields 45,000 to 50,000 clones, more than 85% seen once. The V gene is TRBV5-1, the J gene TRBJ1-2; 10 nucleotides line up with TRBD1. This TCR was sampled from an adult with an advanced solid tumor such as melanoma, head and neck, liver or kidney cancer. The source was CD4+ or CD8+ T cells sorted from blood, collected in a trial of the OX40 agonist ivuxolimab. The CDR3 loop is CASSLSTGGEPGYTF. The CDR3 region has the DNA TGCGCCAGCAGCCTTTCGACAGGGGGCGAACCTGGCTACACCTTC.